The 30 T cell receptor beta chains given below trace back to one sample, sequenced in a study of response to subunit inactivated influenza vaccine (dated 2018 in TCRdb). The intended sense of this specimen's time point label: more than 35 days after influenza vaccine administration. The method behind the library was RT-PCR. The instrument given in TCRdb is Illumina HiSeq 2500. TCRdb's own reprocessing of the public reads used fastp at Q25 and MiXCR and kept productive beta chains. For every CDR3 protein sequence, its rows merge into one entry that carries the most common genes and DNA. Present in this sample are over 400,000 distinct CDR3 sequences, 13% of which were seen just once. The ten largest clones take up roughly 14% of the sample. The sequencing here drew on PBMCs from blood, taken roughly 46 days after vaccination. The receptors were sampled from a man in his forties or fifties who received an inactivated influenza vaccine. Donor details come from another sample of the same person, matched by shared clones.

This clonotype has just a few counts. V and J are TRBV11-2 and TRBJ1-1; D remains unclear. The CDR3 loop spans 15 amino acids. CDR1 and CDR2 (germline): SGHAT, FQNNGV. V lost 1 base to trimming and J lost 3 bases, with 12 bases between them. The CDR3 DNA sequence: TGTGCCAGCAGCTTAGGGGCCACGGGCTACACTGAAGCTTTCTTT. Its protein is CASSLGATGYTEAFF.

The V call is TRBV10-3, the J call TRBJ2-3; a possible D gene is TRBD2 (6 bases). The CDR3 loop spans 18 amino acids. V was trimmed by 8 bases and J by 0 bases, leaving 24 bases between them. Germline V gene data show CDR1 as ENHRY and CDR2 as SYGVKD. The CDR3 DNA reads TGTGCCATCGCCGAGTGGGGCGGGGCAACCACTAGCACAGATACGCAGTATTTT. Residues: CAIAEWGGATTSTDTQYF.

This clonotype was counted between two and nine times. The CDR3 coding sequence is TGTGCCAGCACCTCAGCCCCCAGGGGTGGCTACAATGAGCAGTTCTTC. It translates to CASTSAPRGGYNEQFF. The genes are TRBV7-8 and TRBJ2-1, with D tentatively TRBD1 (6 bases). Germline CDR1 SGHVS, CDR2 FQNEAQ. CDR3 length equals 16 residues. V lost 7 bases and J lost 3, with 19 bases in between. The entire variable domain, with the rest obtained from reference TRBV7-8 and TRBJ2-1, is as follows: GAGVSQSPRYKVAKRGQDVALRCDPISGHVSLFWYQQALGQGPEFLTYFQNEAQLDKSGLPSDRFFAERPEGSVSTLKIQRTQQEDSAVYLCASTSAPRGGYNEQFFGPGTRLTVL.

The genes are TRBV5-1 and TRBJ2-5; D gene uncertain. Germline CDR1 SGHRS, CDR2 YFSETQ. V gave up 0 bases and J gave up 4 bases, with 13 bases separating them. This CDR3 has 15 residues. The CDR3 reads CASSLAAPSRETQYF. CDR3 DNA: TGCGCCAGCAGCTTGGCTGCCCCTTCCAGAGAGACCCAGTACTTC. Variable domain in full (rest from reference TRBV5-1 and TRBJ2-5): KAGVTQTPRYLIKTRGQQVTLSCSPISGHRSVSWYQQTPGQGLQFLFEYFSETQRNKGNFPGRFSGRQFSNSRSEMNVSTLELGDSALYLCASSLAAPSRETQYFGPGTRLLVL.

This clonotype was counted many times. The chain combines TRBV12-3 or TRBV12-4 with TRBJ2-1, with TRBD1 as a possible D gene (6 bases). This CDR3 region has 11 residues. Trimming shortened V by 8 bases and J by 15 bases, and 17 bases separated the two germline ends. The CDR3 DNA follows: TGTGCCAGCGGAGAACAGGGCCCTCGGTTCTTC. Protein: CASGEQGPRFF.

The V and J genes are TRBV10-2 and TRBJ2-1; D possibly matches TRBD1 or TRBD2 (6 bases each). V lost 7 bases and J 6 bases, leaving 13 bases between the germline ends. Per germline, CDR1 WSHSY and CDR2 SAAADI. The CDR3 consists of 13 residues. The CDR3 DNA sequence: TGCGCCAGCATTTTCGGAGGGGGCAATGAGCAGTTCTTC. Translated, it gives CASIFGGGNEQFF.

The chain uses TRBV20-1 and TRBJ2-1; D may be TRBD2 (5 bases). This CDR3 contains 18 residues. Trimming stripped 0 bases from V and 7 bases from J, with 25 bases between. Germline V gives CDR1 DFQATT, CDR2 SNEGSKA (reference sequence). The CDR3 protein is CSARDLYSRSAGSNEQFF. DNA for the CDR3: TGCAGTGCTAGAGATCTCTATTCTCGGTCCGCTGGGAGTAATGAGCAGTTCTTC.

As for this clonotype: This may be a read error, as it is one base from a much larger clone. This chain uses TRBV7-6 with TRBJ2-7, with TRBD1 as a possible D gene (5 bases). The CDR3 has 14 residues. Per the germline V gene, CDR1 is SGHVS and CDR2 is FNYEAQ. This CDR3 is CAISADSDIYEQYF. In nucleotides, the CDR3 is TGTGCCATCAGCGCAGACAGTGATATCTACGAGCAGTACTTC.

The chain uses TRBV4-1 and TRBJ2-7; D is possibly TRBD1 (6 bases). CDR3 length: 15 residues. Trimming pared 1 base from V and 4 bases from J, leaving 14 bases between. Germline V CDR1 and CDR2: MGHRA, YSYEKL. CDR3 DNA sequence: TGCGCCAGCAGCCAAGGGACAGCCCAAGGGTACGAGCAGTACTTC. Residues: CASSQGTAQGYEQYF.

The V call is TRBV28, the J call TRBJ2-5, with 10 bases aligning to TRBD2. Germline CDR1 is MDHEN and CDR2 is SYDVKM. CDR3 length: 15 residues. The ends lost 2 bases at V and 3 bases at J; junction bases unmatched: 3. The CDR3 DNA sequence: TGTGCCAGCAGTTTACCTAGCGGGAGAGAAGAGACCCAGTACTTC. It yields the protein CASSLPSGREETQYF.

This clonotype was observed a few times. The chain carries TRBV6-1 and TRBJ2-1, with TRBD1 identical over 9 bases. The germline V gene encodes CDR1 MNHNS and CDR2 SASEGT. With V trimmed by 4 bases and J by 1 base, 5 bases remained unmatched. The CDR3 runs to 16 residues. The CDR3 coding sequence is TGTGCCAGCAGTGGCCCGGGACAGGGTTCCTACAATGAGCAGTTCTTC. It codes for CASSGPGQGSYNEQFF.

This clonotype appeared many times. The rearrangement joins TRBV20-1 to TRBJ2-1; 9 positions match TRBD2. V lost 5 bases to trimming and J lost 9 bases; unmatched junction nucleotides: 17. CDR1 DFQATT and CDR2 SNEGSKA come from the germline V gene (reference sequence). The CDR3 spans 16 residues. The CDR3, as DNA: TGCAGTGCTCGACCAAATAGCGGGGGCCGAAGGTCTGAGCAGTTCTTC. As protein: CSARPNSGGRRSEQFF.

The chain carries TRBV20-1 and TRBJ2-7; 7 bases agree with TRBD2. CDR1 and CDR2 (germline): DFQATT, SNEGSKA (reference sequence). V gave up 0 bases and J gave up 6 bases; unmatched junction bases: 8. The CDR3 consists of 14 residues. CDR3 loop: CSAREGRVGVEQYF. CDR3 nucleotide sequence: TGCAGTGCTAGAGAGGGGAGGGTCGGCGTCGAGCAGTACTTC.

The rearrangement joins TRBV20-1 to TRBJ2-6, with 11 bases that match TRBD1. Germline V CDR1 and CDR2: DFQATT, SNEGSKA (reference sequence). After removal of 1 base from V and 2 bases from J, the junction contained 1 base not matched to a gene. The CDR3 length is 16 residues. CDR3 residues: CSARGTGGAGANVLTF. In DNA, the CDR3 is TGCAGTGCTAGAGGGACAGGGGGCGCTGGGGCCAACGTCCTGACTTTC.

The sample holds many counts of this clonotype. This chain uses TRBV6-5 with TRBJ2-7; D is uncertain. The CDR3 contains 15 residues. CDR1 is MNHEY, CDR2 SVGAGI, per germline. The V gene lost 0 bases and the J gene lost 2 bases, with 11 bases spanning the gap. CDR3 region: CASSYSYVPAYEQYF. The CDR3 nucleotides read TGTGCCAGCAGTTACTCGTATGTACCCGCCTACGAGCAGTACTTC.

This clonotype was seen ten or more times. The rearrangement uses TRBV7-8 and TRBJ1-1, with a tentative D call TRBD1 (5 bases). The length of the CDR3 is 14 residues. Germline V gene data show CDR1 as SGHVS and CDR2 as FQNEAQ. Trimming stripped 1 base from V and 6 bases from J, with 12 bases between. The CDR3 loop reads CASSLEPVGAEAFF. The CDR3 DNA reads TGTGCCAGCAGCTTAGAACCCGTGGGGGCTGAAGCTTTCTTT.

This clonotype was observed a handful of times. The chain uses TRBV6-5 and TRBJ2-5; possibly TRBD2 for D (6 bases). CDR1 and CDR2 from the germline V gene are MNHEY and SVGAGI. This CDR3 contains 13 residues. The ends were cut back, 2 bases at V and 5 bases at J, with 9 bases in the middle. The CDR3 region has the DNA TGTGCCAGCAGTTACACGCGGGGTGAGACCCAGTACTTC. Amino acids: CASSYTRGETQYF.

Many counts were recorded for this clonotype. The CDR3 here is CSVEGTVQTNTEAFF. The CDR3 DNA is TGCAGCGTTGAAGGTACGGTACAGACGAACACTGAAGCTTTCTTT. This chain connects TRBV29-1 to TRBJ1-1; D not resolved. The germline gives CDR1 SQVTM, CDR2 ANQGSEA. Between the trimmed V and J ends, which lost 1 base and 1 base, there was a span of 13 bases. This CDR3 has 15 residues.

This clonotype occurred a few times. The chain uses TRBV28 and TRBJ1-6; D gene uncertain. Germline V CDR1 and CDR2: MDHEN, SYDVKM. The CDR3 has 13 amino acids. Trimming stripped 5 bases from V and 6 bases from J, with 8 bases between. DNA for the CDR3: TGTGCCAGCAGTACGGGTGGTAATTCACCCCTCCACTTT. It yields the protein CASSTGGNSPLHF. The whole variable domain, remainder taken from reference TRBV28 and TRBJ1-6, is DVKVTQSSRYLVKRTGEKVFLECVQDMDHENMFWYRQDPGLGLRLIYFSYDVKMKEKGDIPEGYSVSREKKERFSLILESASTNQTSMYLCASSTGGNSPLHFGNGTRLTVT.

This clonotype was observed many times. This rearrangement joins TRBV6-2 or TRBV6-3 to TRBJ2-7; the match to TRBD2 covers 10 bases. The CDR3 is made up of 19 amino acids. CDR1 is MNHEY and CDR2 is SVGEGT in the germline V gene. The ends lost 8 bases at V and 0 bases at J; junction bases unmatched: 19. CDR3 sequence reads: CASAVRKGLAASVSYEQYF. CDR3 sequence (DNA): TGTGCCAGCGCGGTAAGGAAAGGACTAGCGGCCTCCGTCTCCTACGAGCAGTACTTC.

The sample holds many counts of this clonotype. The DNA for the CDR3 is TGTGCCAGCAGTTTAAAAGGATTTGCTGACACTGAAGCTTTCTTT. Encoded protein: CASSLKGFADTEAFF. V gene TRBV12-3 or TRBV12-4 combines with J gene TRBJ1-1, with D uncertain. Trimming took off 2 bases at V and 3 bases at J, with 13 bases between the two ends. There are 15 residues in the CDR3.

J is TRBJ2-1 and V is TRBV19; TRBD2 matches 8 bases. J gave up 5 bases and V 6 bases, and 15 bases lay outside the gene matches. This CDR3 spans 17 amino acids. Germline V CDR1 and CDR2: LNHDA, SQIVND (reference sequence). CDR3 coding DNA: TGTGCCAGTAGCCCCCTGGTCGGGCGGGGGGTCGACAATGAGCAGTTCTTC. This encodes CASSPLVGRGVDNEQFF.

This clonotype was counted only a few times. The CDR3 loop reads CASSPTLFSYNEQFF. The CDR3 DNA follows: TGTGCCAGCAGCCCAACCCTGTTCTCCTACAATGAGCAGTTCTTC. The V call is TRBV4-2, the J call TRBJ2-1; D is undetermined. Trimming removed 4 bases at V and 0 bases at J, with 10 bases between. CDR3 length equals 15 residues. In germline, CDR1 is LGHNA, CDR2 YNFKEQ.

This clonotype has just a few counts. The J gene is TRBJ2-3, the V gene TRBV29-1; D is undetermined. The CDR3 is 11 amino acids. Trimming removed 5 bases from V and 6 bases from J, with 9 bases in between. Germline CDR1 SQVTM, CDR2 ANQGSEA. The CDR3 nucleotides are TGCAGCGTTCAACTCGGGGATACGCAGTATTTT. Protein sequence: CSVQLGDTQYF.

This clonotype was counted a few times. The chain uses TRBV6-5 and TRBJ1-1; D ambiguous. CDR3 size: 11 residues. The V and J ends lost 6 bases and 4 bases respectively, with 6 bases between them. In germline, CDR1 is MNHEY, CDR2 SVGAGI. The CDR3 coding sequence is TGTGCCAGCAGCTCGAGCACTGAAGCTTTCTTT. Translating it yields CASSSSTEAFF.

This clonotype was counted a few times. The chain is built from TRBV29-1 and TRBJ1-1; D is perhaps TRBD1 (5 bases). The CDR3 is made up of 13 amino acids. Trimming removed 4 bases at V and 4 bases at J, with 13 bases between. Looked up from germline, CDR1 is SQVTM and CDR2 is ANQGSEA. In DNA, the CDR3 is TGCAGCGTTGCGGCAGGGCCGAGCACTGAAGCTTTCTTT. Translating it yields CSVAAGPSTEAFF.

Regarding this clonotype: A much larger clone sits a single nucleotide away, making a read error possible. The CDR3 region has the DNA TGCAGTTCTAGGACGGTCGGGGACACCATATATTTT. Protein sequence: CSSRTVGDTIYF. The chain combines TRBV20-1 with TRBJ1-3; the D is unclear. CDR1 is DFQATT and CDR2 is SNEGSKA in the germline V gene (reference sequence). CDR3 length: 12 residues.

This clonotype was seen ten or more times. This chain links TRBV5-1 with TRBJ2-7, with D maybe TRBD1 (6 bases). The CDR3 totals 11 residues. Per germline, CDR1 SGHRS and CDR2 YFSETQ. The germline V and J ends were trimmed by 7 bases and 5 bases, with 10 bases remaining between them. The CDR3 DNA reads as TGCGCCAGCGGAAACAGGGACGAGCAGTACTTC. Translating gives CASGNRDEQYF.

This clonotype came up a few times. This rearrangement joins TRBV14 to TRBJ2-1; D not certain. The CDR3 loop spans 12 amino acids. Trimming removed 3 bases from V and 5 bases from J, with 5 bases in between. Germline V gene sequence: CDR1 SGHDN, CDR2 FVKESK. The CDR3 sequence: CASSQVNNEQFF. The CDR3 nucleotides are TGTGCCAGCAGCCAGGTGAACAATGAGCAGTTCTTC.

CDR3 protein: CASSDGGTLHTEAFF. CDR3 nucleotides: TGTGCCAGCAGTGACGGGGGGACCCTCCACACTGAAGCTTTCTTT. J is TRBJ1-1 and V is TRBV2, with D possibly being TRBD1 (5 bases). Germline CDR1 reads SNHLY; CDR2 reads FYNNEI. V lost 3 bases, J lost 3 bases, and 14 bases lay in between. The CDR3 spans 15 residues.